A single sample is the source of the 32 T cell receptor beta chains below, sequenced in a study of blood T cell repertoires in COVID-19. TCRdb's table, derived via immunoSEQ multiplex PCR, lists solely in-frame clones and lacks some. This repertoire shows about 210,000 clones, approximately 90% found once; its top ten account for roughly 1.7%. The sample comprised peripheral blood. The receptors were sampled from a man aged 65 to 79 with acute or convalescent COVID-19.

The rearrangement joins TRBV7-3 to TRBJ2-7, with D perhaps TRBD1 (6 bases). This CDR3 is built from 15 residues. CDR1 is SGHTA and CDR2 is FQGTGA in the germline V gene. Trimming cost V 2 bases and J 1 base, with 12 bases left between them. The CDR3 sequence is CASSLFGGNSYEQYF. The CDR3, as DNA: TGTGCCAGCAGCTTATTTGGGGGCAATTCCTACGAGCAGTACTTC.

This clone was observed a few times. The gene calls are TRBV7-9 and TRBJ2-2; no firm D call. The CDR3 covers 14 residues. Trimming stripped 1 base from V and 1 base from J, with 4 bases between. Per the germline V gene, CDR1 is SEHNR and CDR2 is FQNEAQ (reference sequence). In DNA, the CDR3 is TGTGCCAGCAGCTTAGGACAGAACACCGGGGAGCTGTTTTTT. Translating gives CASSLGQNTGELFF. Supplemented by reference TRBV7-9 and TRBJ2-2, the full variable domain reads DTGVSQNPRHKITKRGQNVTFRCDPISEHNRLYWYRQTLGQGPEFLTYFQNEAQLEKSRLLSDRFSAERPKGSFSTLEIQRTEQGDSAMYLCASSLGQNTGELFFGEGSRLTVL.

The chain joins TRBV3-1 (or the pseudogene TRBV3-2) to TRBJ2-1, with D possibly being TRBD1 (7 bases). The germline V and J ends were trimmed by 6 bases and 4 bases, with 16 bases remaining between them. There are 15 residues in the CDR3. CDR1 is LGHDT and CDR2 is YNNKEL in the germline V gene (reference sequence). CDR3 loop: CASSPGGTEYNEQFF. DNA of the CDR3: TGTGCCAGCAGTCCAGGAGGGACAGAGTACAATGAGCAGTTCTTC.

The chain has TRBV7-3 and TRBJ2-1, with TRBD1 as a possible D gene (6 bases). Trimming removed 5 bases from V and 9 bases from J, with 17 bases in between. The CDR3 runs to 14 residues. Looked up from germline, CDR1 is SGHTA and CDR2 is FQGTGA. DNA of the CDR3: TGTGCCAGCAGCCCCGGTAGGTCGACAGGTGAGCAGTTCTTC. Translated, it gives CASSPGRSTGEQFF.

The gene calls are TRBV9 and TRBJ2-1, with D possibly TRBD2 on 5 matching bases. This CDR3 spans 15 amino acids. Looked up from germline, CDR1 is SGDLS and CDR2 is YYNGEE. Between the trimmed V and J ends, which lost 0 bases and 7 bases, there was a span of 14 bases. The CDR3 nucleotides are TGTGCCAGCAGCGTAGGTGGGAGTGGTAGGAATGAGCAGTTCTTC. Translation: CASSVGGSGRNEQFF.

The gene calls are TRBV11-3 and TRBJ2-3; TRBD2 is a possible D gene (6 bases). This CDR3 has 11 residues. Deletions cut 8 bases from V and 6 bases from J, with 9 bases between. Per germline, CDR1 SGHNT and CDR2 YENEEA. The CDR3 region is CASGRGDTQYF. The CDR3 region has the DNA TGTGCCAGCGGCCGGGGGGATACGCAGTATTTT.

V and J are TRBV19 and TRBJ2-6; the match to TRBD1 covers 7 bases. CDR3 length equals 17 residues. V shed 5 bases and J 3 bases; nucleotides not matched to a gene: 10. CDR1 and CDR2 (germline): LNHDA, SQIVND (reference sequence). The CDR3 bases are TGTGCCAGTAGTGACCTCACAGGGGTCGGTGGGGCCAACGTCCTGACTTTC. This codes for CASSDLTGVGGANVLTF.

The CDR3 DNA reads TGTGCCAGCGCCAGACAGGGCTTCACTGAAGCTTTCTTT. This sequence encodes CASARQGFTEAFF. The chain links TRBV12-3 or TRBV12-4 to TRBJ1-1; 7 bases are a match to TRBD1. The CDR3 runs to 13 residues. V lost 8 bases and J lost 4; bases outside the gene matches: 7.

This chain joins TRBV6-5 and TRBJ2-7; the match to TRBD1 covers 9 bases. From germline, CDR1 is MNHEY and CDR2 SVGAGI. The trim removed 4 bases at V and 5 bases at J, leaving 3 bases unmatched. The CDR3 sequence is 13 residues long. This CDR3 is CASSWDRVHEQYF. DNA of the CDR3: TGTGCCAGCAGTTGGGACAGGGTCCACGAGCAGTACTTC.

The J gene is TRBJ1-6, the V gene TRBV7-2, with D perhaps TRBD1 (6 bases). The V gene's germline CDR1 is SGHTA and CDR2 FQGNSA. The CDR3 runs to 15 residues. V lost 3 bases and J lost 10, with 16 bases in between. CDR3 loop: CASSLETGFRSPLHF. CDR3 sequence (DNA): TGTGCCAGCAGCTTGGAAACAGGGTTTCGCTCACCCCTCCACTTT.

This rearrangement joins TRBV5-1 to TRBJ2-1, with no clear D. The CDR3 sequence is 14 residues long. Germline CDR1 is SGHRS and CDR2 is YFSETQ. Trimming took 2 bases from V and 3 from J, leaving 9 bases between them. CDR3 sequence: CASSFGFDYNEQFF. CDR3 DNA: TGCGCCAGCAGCTTTGGCTTCGACTACAATGAGCAGTTCTTC.

In DNA, the CDR3 is TGTGCCAGTCGCCCCCGGGACAGGGGACACGAGCAGTACTTC. Translating it yields CASRPRDRGHEQYF. This chain connects TRBV19 to TRBJ2-7; 10 bases are shared with TRBD1. From germline, CDR1 is LNHDA and CDR2 SQIVND (reference sequence). The CDR3 is made up of 14 amino acids. Trimming removed 8 bases from V and 5 bases from J; junction bases left unmatched: 9.

The rearrangement links TRBV19 to TRBJ2-5, with D hard to call. Germline CDR1 LNHDA, CDR2 SQIVND (reference sequence). The CDR3 has 13 amino acids. V shed 8 bases and J shed 3 bases, with 13 bases lying between them. As DNA, the CDR3 is TGTGCCAGTGCCCCCAGCGCGGAAGAGACCCAGTACTTC. Protein product: CASAPSAEETQYF.

The genes are TRBV28 and TRBJ1-6, with 12 bases fitting TRBD1. V was pared by 5 bases and J by 6 bases, with 11 bases of the junction left unmatched. Per the germline V gene, CDR1 is MDHEN and CDR2 is SYDVKM. The CDR3 runs to 18 residues. For the CDR3, the DNA is TGTGCCAGCAGTCATGCGGCCGGGGGACAGGGGGCTAATTCACCCCTCCACTTT. It is translated as CASSHAAGGQGANSPLHF.

This chain connects TRBV2 to TRBJ2-1; TRBD2 matches 7 bases. The CDR3 covers 15 residues. V lost 4 bases to trimming and J lost 0 bases; unmatched junction nucleotides: 3. Germline lookup yields CDR1 SNHLY and CDR2 FYNNEI. The DNA of the CDR3 is TGTGCCAGCAGTGCCGGCGGGAGCTCCTACAATGAGCAGTTCTTC. Encoded protein: CASSAGGSSYNEQFF. Looking up the rest from reference TRBV2 and TRBJ2-1 gives the full variable domain: EPEVTQTPSHQVTQMGQEVILRCVPISNHLYFYWYRQILGQKVEFLVSFYNNEISEKSEIFDDQFSVERPDGSNFTLKIRSTKLEDSAMYFCASSAGGSSYNEQFFGPGTRLTVL.

Concerning this clone: At the DNA level, this CDR3 is encoded by other sequences in the same sample as well. The chain recombines TRBV5-1 with TRBJ2-7; D not resolved. Germline CDR1 reads SGHRS; CDR2 reads YFSETQ. V shed 4 bases and J shed 0 bases, with 5 bases lying between them. This CDR3 contains 12 residues. The CDR3 loop is CASSPGSYEQYF. In DNA, the CDR3 is TGCGCCAGCAGCCCGGGCTCCTACGAGCAGTACTTC.

V and J are TRBV27 and TRBJ1-6, with 7 bases matching TRBD1. Losses at the gene ends were 6 bases for V and 7 bases for J; bases not matched to a gene: 12. The CDR3 is made up of 16 amino acids. Germline V gene data show CDR1 as MNHEY and CDR2 as SMNVEV (reference sequence). The CDR3 spells CASRNRGRTGNSPLHF. CDR3 in DNA: TGTGCCAGCAGGAACAGGGGTCGCACGGGAAATTCACCCCTCCACTTT.

The chain recombines TRBV19 with TRBJ2-3; 10 nucleotides agree with TRBD2. Trimming took 3 bases from V and 4 from J; bases not matched to a gene: 16. CDR3 length: 19 residues. Germline CDR1 is LNHDA and CDR2 is SQIVND (reference sequence). The CDR3 nucleotides read TGTGCCAGTAGTATTCAGGCGGGACTAGCGATTCTAGGGGCAGATACGCAGTATTTT. This gives the protein CASSIQAGLAILGADTQYF. The full variable domain, in which reference TRBV19 and TRBJ2-3 provide the parts outside the CDR3, is DGGITQSPKYLFRKEGQNVTLSCEQNLNHDAMYWYRQDPGQGLRLIYYSQIVNDFQKGDIAEGYSVSREKKESFPLTVTSAQKNPTAFYLCASSIQAGLAILGADTQYFGPGTRLTVL.

This chain joins TRBV15 and TRBJ2-2, with 8 positions matching TRBD2. From germline, CDR1 is LNHNV and CDR2 YYDKDF (reference sequence). The junction had 1 base not matched to a gene; V was cut back by 3 bases and J by 1 base. This CDR3 comprises 15 residues. The CDR3 spells CATSRGLGNTGELFF. For the CDR3, the DNA is TGTGCCACCAGCAGGGGACTAGGGAACACCGGGGAGCTGTTTTTT.

The chain combines TRBV18 with TRBJ1-3; the D gene is possibly TRBD1 (6 bases). Germline-derived CDR1 and CDR2 are KGHSH and LQKENI. The CDR3 has 15 residues. V was cut by 2 bases and J by 8 bases, with 16 bases left in between. The chain's CDR3 is CASSPRTAPGHTIYF. CDR3 nucleotide sequence: TGTGCCAGCTCACCAAGGACAGCTCCAGGCCACACCATATATTTT.

The rearrangement links TRBV28 to TRBJ1-3, with D perhaps matching TRBD1 (6 bases). Germline values: CDR1 MDHEN, CDR2 SYDVKM. The CDR3 runs to 15 residues. Trimming left V 3 bases short and J 4 bases short, with 13 bases between. The chain's CDR3 is CASSFTGSSGNTIYF. The CDR3 DNA reads TGTGCCAGCAGTTTCACAGGGTCGAGCGGAAACACCATATATTTT.

This sequence joins TRBV19 and TRBJ1-5; a possible D gene is TRBD1 (5 bases). V was clipped by 5 bases and J by 4 bases, with 15 bases between them. The germline gives CDR1 LNHDA, CDR2 SQIVND (reference sequence). The CDR3 is 15 residues long. The CDR3 nucleotides are TGTGCCAGTAGTCCCGTGCGGGGGGGAAATCAGCCCCAGCATTTT. Protein product: CASSPVRGGNQPQHF.

This chain links TRBV7-9 with TRBJ2-7; 9 positions agree with TRBD2. In germline, CDR1 is SEHNR, CDR2 FQNEAQ (reference sequence). The CDR3 is made up of 14 amino acids. Trimming removed 3 bases from V and 2 bases from J; junction bases left unmatched: 2. In nucleotides, the CDR3 is TGTGCCAGCAGCTTTGCGGGAGGGCCCTACGAGCAGTACTTC. Protein sequence: CASSFAGGPYEQYF.

The chain uses TRBV29-1 and TRBJ1-5, with D hard to call. This CDR3 region has 13 residues. Trimming cost V 4 bases and J 1 base, with 8 bases left between them. Germline CDR1 is SQVTM and CDR2 is ANQGSEA. The DNA of the CDR3 is TGCAGCGTTGCAGAGTCGAGCAATCAGCCCCAGCATTTT. Its translation is CSVAESSNQPQHF.

This chain connects TRBV27 to TRBJ1-5, with 7 bases fitting TRBD1. Per the germline V gene, CDR1 is MNHEY and CDR2 is SMNVEV (reference sequence). This CDR3 has 15 amino acids. V was pared by 6 bases and J by 3 bases, with 8 bases of the junction left unmatched. Here the CDR3 reads CASRRTGTDNQPQHF. The CDR3, as DNA: TGTGCCAGCAGGAGAACCGGGACAGACAATCAGCCCCAGCATTTT.

V is TRBV7-2 and J is TRBJ2-6; 9 positions agree with TRBD1. V was clipped by 5 bases and J by 4 bases; unmatched bases: 6. The V gene's germline CDR1 is SGHTA and CDR2 FQGNSA. The CDR3 has 16 amino acids. The CDR3 loop is CASSQGTGSGANVLTF. Here the CDR3 DNA reads TGTGCCAGCAGCCAGGGGACAGGGTCCGGGGCCAACGTCCTGACTTTC.

The V and J genes are TRBV5-1 and TRBJ2-1, with a possible D match to TRBD1 (5 bases). This CDR3 is 14 amino acids long. The V end lost 0 bases, the J end lost 6 bases, and 10 bases lay between the germline ends. CDR1 and CDR2 from the germline V gene are SGHRS and YFSETQ. CDR3 nucleotides: TGCGCCAGCAGCTTGGGGGCAGGGCCCAATGAGCAGTTCTTC. This gives the protein CASSLGAGPNEQFF.

The genes are TRBV25-1 and TRBJ2-7; TRBD1 is a possible D gene (6 bases). Per the germline V gene, CDR1 is MGHDK and CDR2 is SYGVNS. The length of the CDR3 is 14 residues. V was cut by 3 bases and J by 5 bases, with 14 bases left in between. Written as DNA, the CDR3 is TGTGCCAGCAGTGACTGGGTACAGGGAAACGAGCAGTACTTC. Translation: CASSDWVQGNEQYF.

This clone was detected only once. The chain combines TRBV5-8 with TRBJ2-7; TRBD2 agrees at 8 bases. V was clipped by 7 bases and J by 4 bases; unmatched bases: 4. The CDR3 runs to 12 residues. The germline V gene encodes CDR1 SGHTS and CDR2 YDEGEE. CDR3 nucleotides: TGTGCCAGCGTAAAGCGGGGGTACGAGCAGTACTTC. It translates to CASVKRGYEQYF. The full variable domain, in which reference TRBV5-8 and TRBJ2-7 provide the parts outside the CDR3, is EAGVTQSPTHLIKTRGQQATLRCSPISGHTSVYWYQQALGLGLQFLLWYDEGEERNRGNFPPRFSGRQFPNYSSELNVNALELEDSALYLCASVKRGYEQYFGPGTRLTVT.

The rearrangement joins TRBV5-1 to TRBJ2-6, with 7 positions matching TRBD1. The CDR3 loop spans 18 amino acids. Germline CDR1 reads SGHRS; CDR2 reads YFSETQ. Trimming took 3 bases from V and 0 from J; bases not matched to a gene: 9. In nucleotides, the CDR3 is TGCGCCAGCAGCTCTTTCGTGACAGGGAGCTCTGGGGCCAACGTCCTGACTTTC. This gives the protein CASSSFVTGSSGANVLTF.

V gene TRBV5-1 combines with J gene TRBJ2-5, with 7 positions matching TRBD1. This CDR3 comprises 13 residues. The germline V gene has CDR1 SGHRS and CDR2 YFSETQ. With V trimmed by 2 bases and J by 10 bases, 8 bases remained unmatched. CDR3 sequence (DNA): TGCGCCAGCAGCTTAACAGGGGCCTCTGGCCAGTACTTC. It yields the protein CASSLTGASGQYF.

The genes are TRBV19 and TRBJ1-1, with 8 bases fitting TRBD1. From germline, CDR1 is LNHDA and CDR2 SQIVND (reference sequence). This CDR3 region has 15 residues. The V gene end was trimmed by 7 bases and the J gene end by 4 bases; junction bases not matched to a gene: 11. Here the CDR3 DNA reads TGTGCCAGTACATCTTGGCAGGGGGCGACCACTGAAGCTTTCTTT. It encodes CASTSWQGATTEAFF.